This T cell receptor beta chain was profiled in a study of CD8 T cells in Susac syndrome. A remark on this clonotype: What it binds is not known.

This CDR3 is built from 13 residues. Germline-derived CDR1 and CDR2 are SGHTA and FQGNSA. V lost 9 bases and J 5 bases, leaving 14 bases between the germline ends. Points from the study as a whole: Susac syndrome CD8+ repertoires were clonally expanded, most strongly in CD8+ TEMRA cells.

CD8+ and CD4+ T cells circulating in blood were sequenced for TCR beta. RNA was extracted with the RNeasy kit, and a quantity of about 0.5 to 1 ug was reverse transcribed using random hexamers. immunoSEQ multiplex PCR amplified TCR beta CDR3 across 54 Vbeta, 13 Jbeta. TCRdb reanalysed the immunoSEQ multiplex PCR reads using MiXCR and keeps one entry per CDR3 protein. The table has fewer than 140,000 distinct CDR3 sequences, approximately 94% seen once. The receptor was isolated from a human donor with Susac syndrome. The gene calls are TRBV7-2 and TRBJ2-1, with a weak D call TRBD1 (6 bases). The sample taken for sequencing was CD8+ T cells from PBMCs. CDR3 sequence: CASRGRGHNEQFF. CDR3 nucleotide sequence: TGTGCCAGTCGAGGCAGGGGACACAATGAGCAGTTCTTC.